Below, one T cell receptor beta chain is given with its context. What it recognizes is unknown. This sample is part of a study of OX40 agonist ivuxolimab in advanced cancers. Study background: Given to patients was ivuxolimab, an agonistic anti-OX40 (CD134) antibody. Prior therapy, whether anti-PD-1, anti-PD-L1 or anti-CTLA-4, was allowed, and 40% had some. Whole-study findings and limits: CD4+ and CD8+ blood T cells expanded clonally by week 6 at 0.1 to 3.0 mg/kg. In the 0.1-3.0 mg/kg groups, partial responders showed among the lowest expansion.

This CDR3 comprises 15 residues. V lost 2 bases and J 2 bases, leaving 11 bases between the germline ends. Germline assignment: CDR1 MNHEY and CDR2 SMNVEV (reference sequence). Sequencing was performed with immunoSEQ multiplex PCR; in TCRdb, only in-frame clones are kept and a portion is missing. The sample gives 70,000 or so clones, around 90% of which show up once; less than 3% is in the top ten. The sequence derives from an adult with an advanced solid tumor such as melanoma, head and neck, liver or kidney cancer. The specimen was CD4+ or CD8+ T cells sorted from blood, collected in a trial of the OX40 agonist ivuxolimab. This sequence joins TRBV27 and TRBJ2-3, with D perhaps matching TRBD2 (5 bases). The CDR3 coding sequence is TGTGCCAGCAGTTTAGAAGGACTCTACACAGATACGCAGTATTTT. Encoded protein: CASSLEGLYTDTQYF.